The subject of this entry is one T cell receptor (beta chain). The target of this receptor is not known. Base quality data are lacking; no much larger clone is found one base away. Whole blood was collected in K2EDTA tubes by collaborating institutions according to the institutions' own protocols. For TCRbeta analysis, collaborators shipped samples in one of three forms: frozen whole blood, isolated PBMCs, or DNA extracted from either of those sample types. TCRbeta CDR3 regions were amplified from genomic DNA using the immunoSEQ Assay, a bias-controlled multiplex PCR. Per the source publication's procedure: Within the assay, amplification of reference gene primers was used to estimate how many nucleated cells each sample contained. To quantify the absolute abundance of each unique TCRbeta CDR3 rearrangement, sequence reads were collapsed and filtered. For each sample, productive Simpson clonality was calculated as the square root of Simpson's diversity index across productive rearrangements. Not all clones reach the TCRdb copy of this immuneACCESS table, which keeps in-frame sequences only. Checked studies attribute under half of the gap to unresolved V genes and leave the rest unexplained. D and trimming come from the DNA, and the V and J calls and clone size come from that table. The sample has 90,000 to 120,000 clones on record, roughly 90% of them singletons. Approximately 4.9% of the sample comes from the top ten.

This record comes from a study of blood T cell repertoires in COVID-19 (dated by TCRdb to 2020 to 2022). About the full investigation: Collaborator samples came from the United States, Italy and Spain and covered acute and convalescent phases of COVID-19. The material from the prospective study consisted of cDNA or gDNA derived from T cells, B-cell-depleted T cells, or PBMCs. The dataset comprised deeply sampled blood TCRbeta repertoires from subjects exposed to, actively infected with, or recovered from COVID-19. The repertoires were released in a freely available public database meant as a resource for research on the immune response to SARS-CoV-2. The samples were drawn from two sources: the first 160 participants of the ongoing ImmuneRACE study, and over 1,000 subjects contributed by 6 global collaborators. Sample metadata almost always included a de-identified subject ID, COVID-19 status, age in years and sex. Where available, HLA class I and class II types were taken from metadata supplied by the sample provider and were not determined by assay-based typing. The paper as a whole reports these results and caveats: The amount of clinical and demographic metadata varied by source and participant and was provided uncurated.

The material sequenced was peripheral blood. The clonotype was recovered from a man between 40 and 49 years old with active or convalescent COVID-19.

The DNA is TGTGCCAGCAGTTTAATCGGGAGGTATTACGATGAGCAGTTCTTC. The resulting protein is CASSLIGRYYDEQFF. The chain is encoded by TRBV27 joined to TRBJ2-1, with 7 middle bases fitting TRBD2. Germline trimming amounts to 2 bases on V and 8 bases on J, with 9 as the count of junction bases outside the gene matches. Reading the germline V gene (reference sequence) gives CDR1 MNHEY and CDR2 SMNVEV. The CDR3 contains 15 residues, cysteine and phenylalanine counted. The CDR3 DNA has 45 bases and is translated from base 1.